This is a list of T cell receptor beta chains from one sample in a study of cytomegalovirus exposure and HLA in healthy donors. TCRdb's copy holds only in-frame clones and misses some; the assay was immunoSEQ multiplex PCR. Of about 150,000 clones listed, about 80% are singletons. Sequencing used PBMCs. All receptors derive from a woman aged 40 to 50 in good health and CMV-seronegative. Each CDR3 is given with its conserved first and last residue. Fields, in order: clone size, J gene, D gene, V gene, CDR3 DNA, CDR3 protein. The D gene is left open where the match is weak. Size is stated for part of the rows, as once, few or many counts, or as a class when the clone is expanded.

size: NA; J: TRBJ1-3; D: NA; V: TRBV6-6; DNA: TGTGCCAGCAATCTAGACAGGTCTGGTGGAAACACCATATATTTT; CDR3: CASNLDRSGGNTIYF
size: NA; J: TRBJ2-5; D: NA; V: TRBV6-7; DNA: TGTGCCAGCAGTCAAAAAGAGACCCAGTACTTC; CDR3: CASSQKETQYF
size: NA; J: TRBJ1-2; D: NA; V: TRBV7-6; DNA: TGTGCCAGCAGACAACAGGGTTCCTCTCGTGGCTACACCTTC; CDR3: CASRQQGSSRGYTF
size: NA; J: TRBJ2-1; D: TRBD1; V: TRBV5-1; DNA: TGCGCCAGCAGCTTGTCGGGACAGGGTCCCGATGAGCAGTTCTTC; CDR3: CASSLSGQGPDEQFF
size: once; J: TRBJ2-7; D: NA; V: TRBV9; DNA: TGTGCCAGCAGCGAAAGGACTGCCGGCCCCGAGCAGTACTTC; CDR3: CASSERTAGPEQYF
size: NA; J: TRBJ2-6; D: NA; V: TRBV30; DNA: TGTGCCTGGAGTGTAATTAGGGGCGCTGGGGCCAACGTCCTGACTTTC; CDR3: CAWSVIRGAGANVLTF
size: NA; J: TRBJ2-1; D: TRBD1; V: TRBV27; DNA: TGTGCCAGCAAACCGGGACAGGGGGCGCGGAATGAGCAGTTCTTC; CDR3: CASKPGQGARNEQFF
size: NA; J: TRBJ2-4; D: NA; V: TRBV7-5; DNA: TGTGCCAGAAGCTTAGGACAGGCTAGCGGAAAAAACATTCAGTACTTC; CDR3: CARSLGQASGKNIQYF
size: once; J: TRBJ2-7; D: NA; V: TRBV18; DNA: TGTGCCAGCTCACACGAGGGGGGGAAGTACGAGCAGTACTTC; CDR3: CASSHEGGKYEQYF
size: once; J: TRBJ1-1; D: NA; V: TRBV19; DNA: TGTGCCAGTAGCCCACAGGGTTTGAACACTGAAGCTTTCTTT; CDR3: CASSPQGLNTEAFF
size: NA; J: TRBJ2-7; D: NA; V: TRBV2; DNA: TGTGCCAGCCGGGGGACCAGGCTATACTACGAGCAGTACTTC; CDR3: CASRGTRLYYEQYF
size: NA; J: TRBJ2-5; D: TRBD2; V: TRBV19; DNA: TGTGCCAGTAGTATAGGACTAGCGGGGGTGGGAGAGACCCAGTACTTC; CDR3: CASSIGLAGVGETQYF
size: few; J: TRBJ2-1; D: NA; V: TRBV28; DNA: TGTGCCAGCAGTCTTGCGGGACCCAACGTGAATGAGCAGTTCTTC; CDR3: CASSLAGPNVNEQFF
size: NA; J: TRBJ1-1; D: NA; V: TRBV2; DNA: TGTGCCAGCAGTGAATCATGGAACACTGAAGCTTTCTTT; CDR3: CASSESWNTEAFF
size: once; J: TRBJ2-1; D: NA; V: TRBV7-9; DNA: TGTGCCAGCAGCTTAGTGCCTTTTGGGAGCAATGAGCAGTTCTTC; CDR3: CASSLVPFGSNEQFF
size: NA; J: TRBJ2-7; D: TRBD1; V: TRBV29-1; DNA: TGCAGCGTTGTAAGGACAGGGGGTATTGGGGTTTCCTACGAGCAGTACTTC; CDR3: CSVVRTGGIGVSYEQYF
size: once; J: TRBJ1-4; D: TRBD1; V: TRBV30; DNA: TGTGCCTGGTCCCGGACAGGGGGCTGGAGACTGTTTTTT; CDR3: CAWSRTGGWRLFF
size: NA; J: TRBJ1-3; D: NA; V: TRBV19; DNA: TGTGCCAGTAGTATACCGGGGTCCTTCGTCGGAAACACCATATATTTT; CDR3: CASSIPGSFVGNTIYF
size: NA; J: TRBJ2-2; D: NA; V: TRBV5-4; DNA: TGTGCCAGCAGCTTGGGGCGGGGCGGGGACACCGGGGAGCTGTTTTTT; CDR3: CASSLGRGGDTGELFF